This TCR beta chain came from a study of OX40 agonist ivuxolimab in advanced cancers. General study results and limits: At 0.1 to 3.0 mg/kg, clonal expansion of CD4+ and CD8+ blood T cells had occurred by week 6.

Clones were read by immunoSEQ multiplex PCR, and TCRdb kept only the in-frame ones, dropping some. The sample consists of roughly 80,000 clones, about nine tenths of them appearing once. Looked up from germline, CDR1 is SGHNT and CDR2 is YYREEE (reference sequence). This CDR3 is built from 16 residues. J was trimmed by 4 bases and V by 2 bases; bases with no gene match: 7. A note on this clone: The antigen is undetermined.

Baseline, cycle 4 day 1, and cycle 7 day 1 were the blood sampling points. This specimen was CD4+ or CD8+ T cells sorted from blood, taken in a trial of the OX40 agonist ivuxolimab. V usage is TRBV5-4 and J usage is TRBJ2-2, with TRBD2 matching 8 bases. This sequence originates from an adult with an advanced solid tumor such as melanoma, head and neck, liver or kidney cancer. The CDR3 sequence: CASSFRAGGPTGELFF. The CDR3 DNA follows: TGTGCCAGCAGCTTCCGGGCGGGAGGACCCACCGGGGAGCTGTTTTTT.